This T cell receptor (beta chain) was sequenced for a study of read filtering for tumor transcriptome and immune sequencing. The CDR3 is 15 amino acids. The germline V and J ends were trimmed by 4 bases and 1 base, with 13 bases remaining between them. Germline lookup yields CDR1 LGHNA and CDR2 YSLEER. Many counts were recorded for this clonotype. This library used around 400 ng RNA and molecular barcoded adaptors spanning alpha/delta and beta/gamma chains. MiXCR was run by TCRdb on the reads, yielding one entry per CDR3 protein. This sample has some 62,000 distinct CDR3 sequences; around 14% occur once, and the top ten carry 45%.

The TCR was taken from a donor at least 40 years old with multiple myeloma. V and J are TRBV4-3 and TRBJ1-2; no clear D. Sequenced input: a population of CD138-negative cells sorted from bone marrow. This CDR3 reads CASSLQGRINYGYTF. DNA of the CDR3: TGCGCCAGCAGCCTACAAGGCAGGATTAACTATGGCTACACCTTC.